These 28 T cell receptor beta chains originate from one sample sequenced in a study of Ad26.COV2.S vaccination and SARS-CoV-2 variants. Treatment specified: some 19 received Ad26.COV2.S at low or high dose, single or two shots; about 5 received placebo; per-sample allocation not given. Collection of samples fell on day 63 after the first vaccine or placebo injection. The method was immunoSEQ multiplex PCR; TCRdb's version includes in-frame clones alone and lacks a portion of them. Here the sample spans some 320,000 clones, 85% being singletons. Specimen: peripheral blood, collected in a trial of Ad26.COV2.S vaccine versus placebo. The receptors were sampled from a person aged 18-65 years who received the Ad26.COV2.S COVID-19 vaccine or a placebo.

The chain recombines TRBV11-2 with TRBJ2-5; 11 nucleotides agree with TRBD2. V lost 6 bases, J lost 1 base, and 4 bases stayed unmatched. This CDR3 contains 15 residues. The germline gives CDR1 SGHAT, CDR2 FQNNGV. Here the CDR3 DNA reads TGTGCCAGCAGTACTAGCGGGGGCTCCCAAGAGACCCAGTACTTC. This translates into CASSTSGGSQETQYF. Drawing the rest from reference TRBV11-2 and TRBJ2-5, the complete variable domain is EAGVAQSPRYKIIEKRQSVAFWCNPISGHATLYWYQQILGQGPKLLIQFQNNGVVDDSQLPKDRFSAERLKGVDSTLKIQPAKLEDSAVYLCASSTSGGSQETQYFGPGTRLLVL.

This rearrangement joins TRBV6-5 to TRBJ2-5; maybe TRBD2 (7 bases). Germline V CDR1 and CDR2: MNHEY, SVGAGI. Trimming took off 6 bases at V and 5 bases at J, with 19 bases between the two ends. The CDR3 runs 15 residues. The CDR3: CASRAPPGGRETQYF. The CDR3 DNA is TGTGCCAGCAGGGCCCCCCCGGGGGGCCGCGAGACCCAGTACTTC.

V and J are TRBV27 and TRBJ1-4, with 9 bases that match TRBD1. After removal of 3 bases from V and 7 bases from J, the junction contained 15 bases not matched to a gene. CDR1 MNHEY and CDR2 SMNVEV come from the germline V gene (reference sequence). The CDR3 is made up of 18 amino acids. CDR3 in amino acids: CASSFETGQGIIGEKLFF. The DNA for the CDR3 is TGTGCCAGCAGTTTTGAGACGGGACAGGGAATAATAGGTGAAAAACTGTTTTTT.

The chain combines TRBV28 with TRBJ1-2; D not resolved. This CDR3 has 14 amino acids. Trimming took 2 bases from V and 8 from J, leaving 15 bases between them. Germline V lookup: CDR1 MDHEN, CDR2 SYDVKM. The CDR3 here is CASSLGWSSAGYTF. The CDR3 nucleotides are TGTGCCAGCAGTTTAGGCTGGTCGAGTGCGGGCTACACCTTC.

This sequence joins TRBV5-1 and TRBJ1-1; 10 bases align to TRBD1. CDR1 and CDR2 (germline): SGHRS, YFSETQ. The CDR3 extends over 14 amino acids. V trimming: 8 bases; J trimming: 0 bases; junction bases outside the gene matches: 4. CDR3 sequence: CASRQGAVNTEAFF. Written as DNA, the CDR3 is TGCGCCAGTAGACAGGGGGCGGTGAACACTGAAGCTTTCTTT.

The V and J genes are TRBV5-1 and TRBJ2-2; 7 bases fit TRBD1. J lost 3 bases, V lost 4 bases, and 3 bases had no gene match. This CDR3 contains 14 residues. Looked up from germline, CDR1 is SGHRS and CDR2 is YFSETQ. The chain's CDR3 is CASSQQGHTGELFF. CDR3 DNA sequence: TGCGCCAGCAGCCAACAGGGGCACACCGGGGAGCTGTTTTTT.

The chain combines TRBV7-9 with TRBJ2-7, with D possibly matching TRBD1 (5 bases). Per the germline V gene, CDR1 is SEHNR and CDR2 is FQNEAQ (reference sequence). Trimming removed 5 bases at V and 6 bases at J, with 8 bases between. CDR3 length equals 11 residues. CDR3: CASSADSEQYF. The CDR3 DNA reads as TGTGCCAGCAGCGCCGACAGCGAGCAGTACTTC.

This chain uses TRBV4-2 with TRBJ1-5; 7 bases match TRBD1. The CDR3 covers 17 residues. Germline V gives CDR1 LGHNA, CDR2 YNFKEQ. Germline trimming cut 3 bases from V and 2 bases from J; bases unmatched to any gene: 10. The CDR3 nucleotides are TGTGCCAGCAGCCACCTCCCAGGGGGGGACGGCAATCAGCCCCAGCATTTT. Residues: CASSHLPGGDGNQPQHF.

V usage is TRBV6-5 and J usage is TRBJ1-2, with D tentatively TRBD1 (6 bases). The germline gives CDR1 MNHEY, CDR2 SVGAGI. Trimming left V 5 bases short and J 4 bases short, with 11 bases between. The CDR3 consists of 13 residues. The CDR3 loop is CASSPDRLYGYTF. CDR3 nucleotide sequence: TGTGCCAGCAGTCCCGACAGGCTCTATGGCTACACCTTC.

This chain uses TRBV19 with TRBJ2-7; TRBD2 agrees at 7 bases. The CDR3 spans 17 residues. Germline V gene lookup returns CDR1 LNHDA and CDR2 SQIVND (reference sequence). After removal of 5 bases from V and 2 bases from J, the junction contained 15 bases not matched to a gene. CDR3 protein: CASSVYSGLGVAYEQYF. DNA for the CDR3: TGTGCCAGTAGTGTATACAGCGGACTAGGGGTCGCCTACGAGCAGTACTTC.

This clone was seen a handful of times. This chain links TRBV6-4 with TRBJ1-3; a possible D gene is TRBD1 (5 bases). V was cut by 2 bases and J by 0 bases, with 14 bases left in between. Germline V gene sequence: CDR1 MRHNA, CDR2 SNTAGT. There are 17 residues in the CDR3. CDR3 bases: TGTGCCAGCAGTGACGCAAAGACAGCAAACTCTGGAAACACCATATATTTT. Its translation: CASSDAKTANSGNTIYF.

The V and J genes are TRBV9 and TRBJ2-5; D gene uncertain. The CDR3 totals 13 residues. CDR1 is SGDLS and CDR2 is YYNGEE in the germline V gene. V was pared by 4 bases and J by 1 base, with 8 bases between. DNA for the CDR3: TGTGCCAGCAGCAAGGACCTCCAAGAGACCCAGTACTTC. The encoded protein is CASSKDLQETQYF.

This clone was recorded only once. The chain uses TRBV9 and TRBJ2-6; no reliable D call. CDR1 and CDR2 from the germline V gene are SGDLS and YYNGEE. Trimming shortened V by 6 bases and J by 0 bases, and 19 bases separated the two germline ends. The CDR3 runs 18 residues. CDR3 in amino acids: CASTYALTGYSGANVLTF. The DNA for the CDR3 is TGTGCCAGCACCTACGCCCTCACTGGATACTCTGGGGCCAACGTCCTGACTTTC.

This clone was seen a few times. This rearrangement joins TRBV7-9 to TRBJ1-4; D may be TRBD1 (5 bases). The CDR3 is 15 residues long. Germline CDR1 and CDR2: SEHNR and FQNEAQ (reference sequence). Between the trimmed V and J ends, which lost 3 bases and 8 bases, there was a span of 16 bases. The CDR3 reads CASSFREAVGEKLFF. In nucleotides, the CDR3 is TGTGCCAGCAGCTTCAGGGAAGCGGTGGGCGAAAAACTGTTTTTT.

The V gene is TRBV5-1, the J gene TRBJ2-1, with 8 bases that match TRBD2. CDR3 length: 17 amino acids. The germline V gene encodes CDR1 SGHRS and CDR2 YFSETQ. With 4 bases clipped from V and 0 bases from J, the junction kept 9 bases outside the gene matches. CDR3 loop: CASSPGGMVSSYNEQFF. In nucleotides, the CDR3 is TGCGCCAGCAGCCCGGGGGGGATGGTGAGCTCCTACAATGAGCAGTTCTTC.

The gene calls are TRBV14 and TRBJ1-1; no definite D call. This CDR3 is built from 13 residues. Per germline, CDR1 SGHDN and CDR2 FVKESK. V dropped 3 bases and J dropped 7 bases, with 12 bases sitting between them. Written as DNA, the CDR3 is TGTGCCAGCAGCCATGGGGTTCTAAGTGAAGCTTTCTTT. It codes for CASSHGVLSEAFF.

This clone showed up just a few times. The chain carries TRBV4-1 and TRBJ1-2; D unclear. CDR3 size: 13 residues. CDR1 is MGHRA, CDR2 YSYEKL, per germline. V lost 0 bases and J 4 bases, leaving 6 bases between the germline ends. The CDR3 loop is CASSQETAYGYTF. The CDR3 bases are TGCGCCAGCAGCCAAGAAACAGCCTATGGCTACACCTTC.

This sequence joins TRBV14 and TRBJ1-1; 7 nucleotides line up with TRBD1. Germline assignment: CDR1 SGHDN and CDR2 FVKESK. The CDR3 runs to 14 residues. J was trimmed by 4 bases and V by 1 base; bases with no gene match: 3. CDR3 loop: CASSQGYRGTEAFF. Here the CDR3 DNA reads TGTGCCAGCAGCCAAGGATACAGGGGCACTGAAGCTTTCTTT.

The V call is TRBV9, the J call TRBJ1-1; D possibly corresponds to TRBD1 (5 bases). Germline CDR1 SGDLS, CDR2 YYNGEE. The CDR3 covers 15 residues. V gave up 4 bases and J gave up 4 bases, with 17 bases separating them. The CDR3 DNA is TGTGCCAGCAGCCCAAACCAGGGACTTCGCACTGAAGCTTTCTTT. Its translation: CASSPNQGLRTEAFF.

This clone was recorded a few times. The J gene is TRBJ1-4, the V gene TRBV2, with D maybe TRBD1 (5 bases). Looked up from germline, CDR1 is SNHLY and CDR2 is FYNNEI. V lost 6 bases to trimming and J lost 7 bases, with 18 bases between them. CDR3 length equals 15 residues. The CDR3 nucleotides read TGTGCCAGCAGCCCGCATACCGATAGGGGTGAAAAACTGTTTTTT. Translating it yields CASSPHTDRGEKLFF.

This clone was picked up one time. The chain carries TRBV3-1 (or the pseudogene TRBV3-2) and TRBJ1-2; D uncertain. V was clipped by 0 bases and J by 4 bases, with 9 bases between them. Germline V lookup: CDR1 LGHDT, CDR2 YNNKEL (reference sequence). The CDR3 length is 14 residues. CDR3 bases: TGTGCCAGCAGCCAAGATAGGGTGGTCTATGGCTACACCTTC. Its protein product is CASSQDRVVYGYTF.

The chain has TRBV7-9 and TRBJ2-5; TRBD1 agrees at 7 bases. From germline, CDR1 is SEHNR and CDR2 FQNEAQ (reference sequence). The CDR3 runs 15 residues. J lost 2 bases, V lost 4 bases, and 7 bases had no gene match. CDR3 protein: CASSSRSGGQETQYF. The CDR3 DNA reads as TGTGCCAGCAGCTCACGGTCAGGGGGACAAGAGACCCAGTACTTC.

The rearrangement links TRBV13 to TRBJ1-2, with 7 bases aligning to TRBD1. The germline gives CDR1 PRHDT, CDR2 FYEKMQ (reference sequence). There are 15 residues in the CDR3. After removal of 3 bases from V and 1 base from J, the junction contained 5 bases not matched to a gene. CDR3 nucleotides: TGTGCCAGCAGCTTCTCAGACAGGGATAACTATGGCTACACCTTC. Its protein is CASSFSDRDNYGYTF.

This CDR3 reads CASSSPGGWADEQFF. The CDR3 bases are TGTGCCAGCAGTTCCCCCGGGGGTTGGGCGGATGAGCAGTTCTTC. The chain has TRBV28 and TRBJ2-1; a weak D match, TRBD2 (6 bases). This CDR3 comprises 15 residues. The V end lost 4 bases, the J end lost 8 bases, and 18 bases lay between the germline ends. Per the germline V gene, CDR1 is MDHEN and CDR2 is SYDVKM.

This chain joins TRBV18 and TRBJ1-6; D might be TRBD1 (5 bases). This CDR3 is 15 amino acids long. Germline assignment: CDR1 KGHSH and CDR2 LQKENI. V gave up 3 bases and J gave up 5 bases, with 11 bases separating them. CDR3 region: CASSPSGRNNSPLHF. The DNA of the CDR3 is TGTGCCAGCTCACCTTCGGGACGGAATAATTCACCCCTCCACTTT.

This CDR3 reads CASTADRGTGELFF. Here the CDR3 DNA reads TGTGCCAGCACCGCGGACAGGGGAACCGGGGAGCTGTTTTTT. The J gene is TRBJ2-2, the V gene TRBV2; 9 positions agree with TRBD1. J gave up 5 bases and V 7 bases, and 5 bases lay outside the gene matches. CDR1 is SNHLY, CDR2 FYNNEI, per germline. This CDR3 spans 14 amino acids.

The chain combines TRBV5-8 with TRBJ2-5; D possibly uses TRBD1 or TRBD2 (5 bases each). Trimming removed 4 bases at V and 7 bases at J, with 20 bases between. The CDR3 runs to 15 residues. Looked up from germline, CDR1 is SGHTS and CDR2 is YDEGEE. In nucleotides, the CDR3 is TGTGCCAGCAGCCCAGGGACGGTTGCAAGAGTGACCCAGTACTTC. Its translation: CASSPGTVARVTQYF.

The chain uses TRBV24-1 and TRBJ2-5; a weak D match, TRBD2 (5 bases). This CDR3 contains 12 residues. Trimming took off 10 bases at V and 4 bases at J, with 12 bases between the two ends. Per the germline V gene, CDR1 is KGHDR and CDR2 is SFDVKD. The CDR3, as DNA: TGTGCCACTAGTTCGGGGTTAGAGACCCAGTACTTC. This sequence encodes CATSSGLETQYF.